Below, 29 T cell receptor beta chains from the same sample are listed, as sequenced in a study of blood T cell repertoires in COVID-19 (dated by TCRdb to 2018 to 2021). Libraries were constructed by the immunoSEQ multiplex PCR assay. TCRdb holds this immuneACCESS table with in-frame rearrangements only. Some clones are missing; in checked studies, unresolved V genes explain under half, and the rest has no known cause. For this sample there are 100,000 to 150,000 clones; about 83% appear just once. The ten largest clones add up to roughly 3.9% of the sample. Input material: PBMCs or T cells enriched from blood (not recorded which). Receptors originate from a woman aged 30 to 39 who had recovered from COVID-19.

The chain combines TRBV18 with TRBJ1-1, with 8 positions matching TRBD1. The CDR3 is 15 amino acids. Per the germline V gene, CDR1 is KGHSH and CDR2 is LQKENI. V trimming: 3 bases; J trimming: 4 bases; junction bases outside the gene matches: 7. The CDR3: CASSPFEGQGTEAFF. The CDR3 bases are TGTGCCAGCTCACCTTTCGAAGGACAGGGCACTGAAGCTTTCTTT. Looking up the rest from reference TRBV18 and TRBJ1-1 gives the full variable domain: NAGVMQNPRHLVRRRGQEARLRCSPMKGHSHVYWYRQLPEEGLKFMVYLQKENIIDESGMPKERFSAEFPKEGPSILRIQQVVRGDSAAYFCASSPFEGQGTEAFFGQGTRLTVV.

V is TRBV7-9 and J is TRBJ2-5; 7 bases map to TRBD1. J lost 1 base, V lost 3 bases, and 2 bases had no gene match. The CDR3 spans 14 residues. The germline V gene has CDR1 SEHNR and CDR2 FQNEAQ (reference sequence). CDR3 nucleotides: TGTGCCAGCAGCTTCCGGGACAGCCAAGAGACCCAGTACTTC. Translation gives CASSFRDSQETQYF.

The table lists this clone with a count of one. The V and J genes are TRBV4-3 and TRBJ2-1; 9 bases line up with TRBD2. This CDR3 spans 16 amino acids. V trimming: 0 bases; J trimming: 9 bases; junction bases outside the gene matches: 9. The germline gives CDR1 LGHNA, CDR2 YSLEER. The CDR3: CASSQDRVAGVGEQFF. DNA of the CDR3: TGCGCCAGCAGCCAAGATCGGGTAGCGGGAGTAGGTGAGCAGTTCTTC.

The J gene is TRBJ1-4, the V gene TRBV6-5; D might be TRBD1 (6 bases). The CDR3 runs 15 residues. Trimming stripped 0 bases from V and 8 bases from J, with 13 bases between. Germline loops: CDR1 MNHEY, CDR2 SVGAGI. As DNA, the CDR3 is TGTGCCAGCAGTTACTCGTGGGGGGGCGAGGAAAAACTGTTTTTT. As protein: CASSYSWGGEEKLFF.

Here the CDR3 DNA reads TGTGCCTGGAGTGTACTAGGAAGCTATGGCTACACCTTC. This sequence encodes CAWSVLGSYGYTF. This chain uses TRBV30 with TRBJ1-2; D remains ambiguous. V lost 0 bases and J lost 4, with 9 bases in between. Germline CDR1 and CDR2: GTSNPN and SVGIG (reference sequence). The CDR3 has 13 residues.

This clone showed up just a few times. The chain employs TRBV29-1 and TRBJ1-5; TRBD1 is a possible D gene (5 bases). CDR3 length equals 13 residues. CDR1 is SQVTM and CDR2 is ANQGSEA in the germline V gene. Trimming pared 4 bases from V and 5 bases from J, leaving 12 bases between. CDR3 loop: CSVGGNKDQPQHF. CDR3 bases: TGCAGCGTTGGGGGCAATAAGGATCAGCCCCAGCATTTT.

The chain combines TRBV3-1 (or the pseudogene TRBV3-2) with TRBJ2-7, with 8 bases aligning to TRBD1. This CDR3 has 13 amino acids. The trim removed 4 bases at V and 4 bases at J, leaving 3 bases unmatched. Germline assignment: CDR1 LGHDT and CDR2 YNNKEL (reference sequence). The CDR3 reads CASSRQGRYEQYF. CDR3 in DNA: TGTGCCAGCAGCCGACAGGGGAGGTACGAGCAGTACTTC.

This clone was observed a handful of times. J is TRBJ1-4 and V is TRBV28; D is perhaps TRBD1 (5 bases). The CDR3 covers 14 residues. From germline, CDR1 is MDHEN and CDR2 SYDVKM. Trimming shortened V by 4 bases and J by 5 bases, and 11 bases separated the two germline ends. The CDR3 sequence: CASSSTVKNEKLFF. CDR3 coding DNA: TGTGCCAGCAGTTCGACAGTCAAGAATGAAAAACTGTTTTTT.

This chain connects TRBV15 to TRBJ1-2; D not certain. Per the germline V gene, CDR1 is LNHNV and CDR2 is YYDKDF (reference sequence). This CDR3 comprises 12 residues. V was clipped by 8 bases and J by 0 bases, with 7 bases between them. The CDR3 spells CATWQANYGYTF. CDR3 bases: TGTGCCACCTGGCAGGCTAACTATGGCTACACCTTC. The full variable domain, completed using reference TRBV15 and TRBJ1-2, is DAMVIQNPRYQVTQFGKPVTLSCSQTLNHNVMYWYQQKSSQAPKLLFHYYDKDFNNEADTPDNFQSRRPNTSFCFLDIRSPGLGDTAMYLCATWQANYGYTFGSGTRLTVV.

J is TRBJ1-6 and V is TRBV28; D ambiguous. Germline V gives CDR1 MDHEN, CDR2 SYDVKM. Trimming removed 6 bases from V and 4 bases from J, with 13 bases in between. The CDR3 consists of 15 residues. The CDR3: CASSPREDYNSPLHF. The CDR3 DNA is TGTGCCAGCAGCCCGAGGGAGGATTATAATTCACCCCTCCACTTT.

This clone was counted only a few times. The chain carries TRBV2 and TRBJ2-7; 10 bases align to TRBD1. The CDR3 totals 13 residues. The germline V gene has CDR1 SNHLY and CDR2 FYNNEI. With V trimmed by 8 bases and J by 4 bases, 5 bases remained unmatched. As DNA, the CDR3 is TGTGCCAGCGGAGGACAGGGGGTTTACGAGCAGTACTTC. Translation gives CASGGQGVYEQYF.

This chain's CDR3 is CASSLGPRGAGQAFF. Here the CDR3 DNA reads TGTGCCAGCAGCTTAGGTCCTCGGGGGGCTGGGCAAGCTTTCTTT. The rearrangement links TRBV7-2 to TRBJ1-1; the D gene is possibly TRBD1 (6 bases). CDR3 size: 15 residues. The germline V and J ends were trimmed by 1 base and 9 bases, with 18 bases remaining between them. Germline V CDR1 and CDR2: SGHTA, FQGNSA.

The gene calls are TRBV9 and TRBJ1-2, with D unresolved. The V gene's germline CDR1 is SGDLS and CDR2 YYNGEE. The CDR3 is 14 residues long. The V end was cut by 0 bases, the J end by 2 bases, with 8 bases between. CDR3 loop: CASSVGGNNYGYTF. The CDR3 region has the DNA TGTGCCAGCAGCGTAGGTGGCAACAACTATGGCTACACCTTC.

J is TRBJ2-3 and V is TRBV6-1; 11 nucleotides agree with TRBD2. V was pared by 2 bases and J by 4 bases, with 2 bases of the junction left unmatched. Germline V gene sequence: CDR1 MNHNS, CDR2 SASEGT. The CDR3 is 15 residues long. Here the CDR3 reads CASSEQLAGADTQYF. Here the CDR3 DNA reads TGTGCCAGCAGTGAACAACTAGCGGGAGCAGATACGCAGTATTTT.

The chain has TRBV5-1 and TRBJ2-7, with 14 bases identical to TRBD2. This CDR3 has 15 residues. Germline CDR1 and CDR2: SGHRS and YFSETQ. The ends lost 6 bases at V and 5 bases at J; junction bases unmatched: 7. The CDR3 DNA sequence: TGCGCCAGCAAAGAGACTAGCGGGAGGGTGGACGAGCAGTACTTC. It encodes CASKETSGRVDEQYF.

The genes are TRBV20-1 and TRBJ2-1; D is perhaps TRBD2 (6 bases). This CDR3 spans 10 amino acids. Germline loops: CDR1 DFQATT, CDR2 SNEGSKA (reference sequence). Written as DNA, the CDR3 is TGCAAAACTAGCTCTCGTGAGCAGTTCTTC. Translated: CKTSSREQFF.

In this sample, this clone turned up a few times. The V and J genes are TRBV10-3 and TRBJ2-3, with TRBD1 matching over 7 bases. The CDR3 loop spans 14 amino acids. The V and J ends lost 4 bases and 3 bases, in that order; junction bases with no gene match: 4. Per germline, CDR1 ENHRY and CDR2 SYGVKD. CDR3 amino acids: CAISAVTGTDTQYF. Here the CDR3 DNA reads TGTGCCATCAGTGCAGTGACAGGGACAGATACGCAGTATTTT.

This clone was observed once. The chain carries TRBV5-1 and TRBJ1-3, with unresolved D. With 1 base removed from V and 2 bases from J, the gap between germline ends came to 7 bases. Germline CDR1 and CDR2: SGHRS and YFSETQ. The CDR3 has 14 amino acids. The CDR3 nucleotides read TGCGCCAGCAGCTTGTCGTCTACTGGAAACACCATATATTTT. Protein: CASSLSSTGNTIYF.

V usage is TRBV27 and J usage is TRBJ1-1; D is undetermined. Per the germline V gene, CDR1 is MNHEY and CDR2 is SMNVEV (reference sequence). The CDR3 runs 13 residues. With 6 bases removed from V and 1 base from J, the gap between germline ends came to 9 bases. CDR3 coding DNA: TGTGCCAGCAGACTATTAGGGAACACTGAAGCTTTCTTT. This codes for CASRLLGNTEAFF.

V usage is TRBV10-3 and J usage is TRBJ2-2; the D gene is possibly TRBD2 (5 bases). Germline assignment: CDR1 ENHRY and CDR2 SYGVKD. This CDR3 spans 15 amino acids. V was pared by 6 bases and J by 7 bases, with 18 bases between. CDR3 bases: TGTGCCATCAGCCCCCGGGGTATGGTGGGCGGGGAGCTGTTTTTT. Translated: CAISPRGMVGGELFF.

This rearrangement joins TRBV7-2 to TRBJ1-5; TRBD1 aligns across 7 bases. The CDR3 extends over 15 amino acids. Germline V gene lookup returns CDR1 SGHTA and CDR2 FQGNSA. Trimming cost V 5 bases and J 6 bases; bases outside gene matches: 10. CDR3 protein: CASSPSGGWGQPQHF. The CDR3 DNA reads TGTGCCAGCAGCCCCTCAGGGGGATGGGGTCAGCCCCAGCATTTT.

About this clone itself: Other DNA sequences in the sample encode the same CDR3. This chain links TRBV28 with TRBJ2-1; TRBD2 is a possible D gene (6 bases). Germline CDR1 and CDR2: MDHEN and SYDVKM. Trimming removed 1 base at V and 0 bases at J, with 7 bases between. This CDR3 comprises 15 residues. The chain's CDR3 is CASSLFSGSYNEQFF. The CDR3 coding sequence is TGTGCCAGCAGTTTATTTAGCGGCTCCTACAATGAGCAGTTCTTC.

The chain combines TRBV19 with TRBJ2-3, with TRBD1 matching over 10 bases. In germline, CDR1 is LNHDA, CDR2 SQIVND (reference sequence). J lost 4 bases, V lost 7 bases, and 11 bases had no gene match. The CDR3 is 16 residues long. The CDR3 DNA reads TGTGCCAGTAAGGACGCCGGGACAGGGGCGCCAGATACGCAGTATTTT. Amino acids: CASKDAGTGAPDTQYF.

J is TRBJ2-7 and V is TRBV30; TRBD2 matches 7 bases. This CDR3 has 14 residues. V shed 2 bases and J 3 bases; nucleotides not matched to a gene: 7. CDR1 GTSNPN and CDR2 SVGIG come from the germline V gene (reference sequence). The CDR3 coding sequence is TGTGCCTGGAGTTTCGGGCTAGCGGACTACGAGCAGTACTTC. It specifies CAWSFGLADYEQYF.

The V and J genes are TRBV3-1 (or the pseudogene TRBV3-2) and TRBJ2-7; TRBD2 aligns across 7 bases. The V gene end was trimmed by 5 bases and the J gene end by 2 bases; junction bases not matched to a gene: 3. The CDR3 sequence is 13 residues long. Germline CDR1 is LGHDT and CDR2 is YNNKEL (reference sequence). The CDR3 here is CASSYGLAYEQYF. CDR3 in DNA: TGTGCCAGCAGCTACGGACTAGCCTACGAGCAGTACTTC.

The chain carries TRBV7-2 and TRBJ1-2; 7 positions match TRBD1. V shed 1 base and J 4 bases; nucleotides not matched to a gene: 6. The CDR3 is 15 amino acids. Germline V gene sequence: CDR1 SGHTA, CDR2 FQGNSA. The CDR3 loop reads CASSLEGALGYGYTF. The CDR3 bases are TGTGCCAGCAGCTTAGAGGGGGCGCTGGGCTATGGCTACACCTTC.

This clone was found once. The chain has TRBV9 and TRBJ1-6; 7 bases map to TRBD1. Germline-derived CDR1 and CDR2 are SGDLS and YYNGEE. This CDR3 is 15 amino acids long. The ends lost 4 bases at V and 7 bases at J; junction bases unmatched: 8. The CDR3 nucleotides read TGTGCCAGCAGCCCGAGGGACAGTCAAAATTCACCCCTCCACTTT. Protein product: CASSPRDSQNSPLHF.

This rearrangement joins TRBV28 to TRBJ1-2; 10 bases are a match to TRBD1. Germline lookup yields CDR1 MDHEN and CDR2 SYDVKM. The CDR3 totals 14 residues. J gave up 7 bases and V 5 bases, and 7 bases lay outside the gene matches. The CDR3 sequence is CASSLGQGSSGYTF. In DNA, the CDR3 is TGTGCCAGCAGTCTGGGACAGGGGTCGTCTGGCTACACCTTC.

The chain is built from TRBV7-3 and TRBJ1-1, with D possibly TRBD1 on 5 matching bases. V lost 4 bases, J lost 3 bases, and 9 bases lay in between. The CDR3 contains 13 residues. The germline V gene has CDR1 SGHTA and CDR2 FQGTGA. The CDR3 loop is CASSSQGDTEAFF. The CDR3 DNA sequence: TGTGCCAGCAGCTCCCAGGGCGACACTGAAGCTTTCTTT.